The clone carrying this T cell receptor beta chain was detected only once. The data stem from a study of CD8 T cells in Susac syndrome. The multiple sclerosis controls were treatment-naive patients with relapsing-remitting disease that was stable or active. Random hexamers were used to reverse transcribe the RNA input (roughly 0.5 to 1 ug). It was immunoSEQ multiplex PCR that amplified TCR beta CDR3 across 54 Vbeta and 13 Jbeta. Each CDR3 protein gets one entry after TCRdb re-called the immunoSEQ multiplex PCR reads with MiXCR. The sample records about 290,000 distinct CDR3 sequences, 75% to 85% being singletons. The J segment lost 8 bases and the V segment lost 1 base, leaving 5 bases of the junction unmatched. Per germline, CDR1 DFQATT and CDR2 SNEGSKA (reference sequence). The CDR3 covers 16 residues.

This receptor was identified in a human donor with multiple sclerosis. Sequencing input: CD8+ T cells from PBMCs. The rearrangement joins TRBV20-1 to TRBJ2-1; 16 nucleotides line up with TRBD2. The CDR3 here is CSARGPGLAGGDEQFF. The CDR3 nucleotides are TGCAGTGCTAGAGGGCCGGGACTAGCGGGAGGGGATGAGCAGTTCTTC.